These 26 T cell receptor beta chains were sequenced from one sample in a study of CD8+ T cells in alopecia areata. The treatment here: oral pan-JAK inhibitor, 5-10 mg twice daily. Sequencing templates came from extracted RNA that was reverse transcribed into cDNA. TCRdb keeps only in-frame clones here, not all; method: immunoSEQ multiplex PCR. The table has roughly 200,000 clones, about 55% seen once. The sequenced sample was CD8+ T cells sorted from blood, obtained at week 24, from a patient treated with tofacitinib. The source is a human donor with alopecia areata.

The chain links TRBV4-3 to TRBJ2-2; D unclear. The CDR3 length is 14 residues. V shed 2 bases and J shed 1 base, with 5 bases lying between them. The germline V gene has CDR1 LGHNA and CDR2 YSLEER. The CDR3 region is CASSQHMNTGELFF. CDR3 DNA: TGCGCCAGCAGCCAACATATGAACACCGGGGAGCTGTTTTTT.

This chain links TRBV9 with TRBJ2-1; TRBD2 agrees at 10 bases. The CDR3 extends over 15 amino acids. J was trimmed by 7 bases and V by 4 bases; bases with no gene match: 8. CDR1 and CDR2 (germline): SGDLS, YYNGEE. CDR3 sequence reads: CASSPSGGVGNEQFF. The CDR3 region has the DNA TGTGCCAGCAGCCCCAGCGGGGGGGTGGGGAATGAGCAGTTCTTC.

This clone was observed a handful of times. The chain joins TRBV29-1 to TRBJ1-1; no clear D gene. Between the trimmed V and J ends, which lost 1 base and 1 base, there was a span of 7 bases. Germline CDR1 and CDR2: SQVTM and ANQGSEA. This CDR3 is built from 13 residues. The CDR3 DNA follows: TGCAGCGTTGAAGCGTCGGGGAACACTGAAGCTTTCTTT. Amino acids: CSVEASGNTEAFF.

The rearrangement uses TRBV7-8 and TRBJ1-1; the D gene is possibly TRBD1 (5 bases). V was pared by 3 bases and J by 1 base, with 6 bases between. The germline V gene encodes CDR1 SGHVS and CDR2 FQNEAQ. The CDR3 runs 13 residues. The CDR3 loop reads CASSFGGNTEAFF. In DNA, the CDR3 is TGTGCCAGCAGCTTTGGGGGGAACACTGAAGCTTTCTTT.

This chain links TRBV12-5 with TRBJ2-7, with D hard to call. V was cut by 4 bases and J by 3 bases, with 4 bases left in between. The V gene's germline CDR1 is LGHNT and CDR2 FRNRAP. This CDR3 has 11 amino acids. CDR3 bases: TGTGCTAGTGGTTATAACTACGAGCAGTACTTC. This encodes CASGYNYEQYF. Full variable domain (remainder filled in from reference TRBV12-5 and TRBJ2-7): DARVTQTPRHKVTEMGQEVTMRCQPILGHNTVFWYRQTMMQGLELLAYFRNRAPLDDSGMPKDRFSAEMPDATLATLKIQPSEPRDSAVYFCASGYNYEQYFGPGTRLTVT.

There are a few counts of this clone. The chain recombines TRBV23-1 with TRBJ1-1; D call uncertain. Being an ORF, TRBV23-1 has a function that is uncertain. The CDR3 contains 13 residues. The V end was cut by 6 bases, the J end by 1 base, with 9 bases between. The CDR3 DNA is TGCGCCAGCAGCCGCCGTGGGAACACTGAAGCTTTCTTT. Amino acids: CASSRRGNTEAFF.

The genes are TRBV7-3 and TRBJ2-5; 7 bases align to TRBD2. V was clipped by 3 bases and J by 3 bases; unmatched bases: 7. The CDR3 is made up of 15 amino acids. Germline CDR1 SGHTA, CDR2 FQGTGA. CDR3 nucleotide sequence: TGTGCCAGCAGCTTCAGCGGGGCAACTAAAGAGACCCAGTACTTC. Protein sequence: CASSFSGATKETQYF.

This clone was seen only a few times. This chain connects TRBV27 to TRBJ1-6; D remains ambiguous. CDR1 is MNHEY, CDR2 SMNVEV, per germline (reference sequence). V was clipped by 5 bases and J by 7 bases, with 12 bases between them. The CDR3 length is 14 residues. For the CDR3, the DNA is TGTGCCAGCAGTCCACGGTCATTCAATTCACCCCTCCACTTT. Translating it yields CASSPRSFNSPLHF.

This chain joins TRBV16 and TRBJ1-2, with D possibly being TRBD1 (5 bases). The germline gives CDR1 KGHSY, CDR2 FQNENV. V was trimmed by 0 bases and J by 2 bases, leaving 10 bases between them. This CDR3 spans 15 amino acids. The CDR3 loop is CASSQSRGPNYGYTF. The CDR3 DNA reads as TGTGCCAGCAGCCAATCGAGGGGCCCGAACTATGGCTACACCTTC.

This chain joins TRBV6-5 and TRBJ2-7, with D hard to call. Germline lookup yields CDR1 MNHEY and CDR2 SVGAGI. Trimming removed 5 bases at V and 4 bases at J, with 12 bases between. This CDR3 region has 13 residues. The CDR3 is CASSPDKTYEQYF. In DNA form, the CDR3 reads TGTGCCAGCAGTCCCGACAAGACTTACGAGCAGTACTTC.

V is TRBV4-3 and J is TRBJ2-7, with a tentative D call TRBD1 (6 bases). V lost 0 bases and J lost 3, with 12 bases in between. CDR3 length: 15 amino acids. Germline V gene sequence: CDR1 LGHNA, CDR2 YSLEER. The CDR3 DNA follows: TGCGCCAGCAGCCAAGATCGGGGCAGGGGCTACGAGCAGTACTTC. Amino acids: CASSQDRGRGYEQYF.

The gene calls are TRBV29-1 and TRBJ2-3; D is perhaps TRBD1 (5 bases). This CDR3 is 13 amino acids long. V was cut by 3 bases and J by 4 bases, with 11 bases left in between. Germline lookup yields CDR1 SQVTM and CDR2 ANQGSEA. CDR3 sequence reads: CSVEVTGPDTQYF. The CDR3, as DNA: TGCAGCGTTGAGGTCACAGGTCCAGATACGCAGTATTTT.

The chain recombines TRBV30 with TRBJ2-7, with D perhaps matching TRBD2 (6 bases). V lost 7 bases and J 2 bases, leaving 18 bases between the germline ends. The CDR3 has 14 amino acids. Looked up from germline, CDR1 is GTSNPN and CDR2 is SVGIG (reference sequence). The CDR3 DNA reads TGTGCCTCCCGGGAGAAACAGAAAACCTACGAGCAGTACTTC. As protein: CASREKQKTYEQYF.

The chain carries TRBV2 and TRBJ2-5, with TRBD1 identical over 9 bases. Per the germline V gene, CDR1 is SNHLY and CDR2 is FYNNEI. There are 15 residues in the CDR3. The CDR3 protein is CVTDRGPSSQETQYF. CDR3 in DNA: TGTGTTACGGACAGGGGCCCCTCCTCCCAAGAGACCCAGTACTTC.

This clone was seen a few times. The chain is built from TRBV14 and TRBJ1-2; 7 nucleotides line up with TRBD1. The CDR3 length is 13 residues. CDR1 is SGHDN and CDR2 is FVKESK in the germline V gene. The V segment lost 3 bases and the J segment 3 bases; nucleotides outside the gene matches: 1. CDR3 in amino acids: CASSQGQHYGYTF. Here the CDR3 DNA reads TGTGCCAGCAGCCAGGGACAGCACTATGGCTACACCTTC.

As DNA, the CDR3 is TGTGCCAGCAGCTTAGATGGGACAGCTAACTATGGCTACACCTTC. It is translated as CASSLDGTANYGYTF. This sequence joins TRBV7-8 and TRBJ1-2; 7 bases are a match to TRBD1. The junction had 2 bases not matched to a gene; V was cut back by 1 base and J by 0 bases. The CDR3 totals 15 residues. Germline V gene lookup returns CDR1 SGHVS and CDR2 FQNEAQ.

The chain has TRBV2 and TRBJ1-5; 9 bases fit TRBD1. Germline V lookup: CDR1 SNHLY, CDR2 FYNNEI. CDR3 length: 18 residues. Germline trimming cut 2 bases from V and 0 bases from J; bases unmatched to any gene: 8. The CDR3 region is CASSEWGTGTNSNQPQHF. Written as DNA, the CDR3 is TGTGCCAGCAGTGAATGGGGGACAGGGACGAATAGCAATCAGCCCCAGCATTTT.

This chain uses TRBV7-8 with TRBJ2-1; 16 bases agree with TRBD2. CDR1 SGHVS and CDR2 FQNEAQ come from the germline V gene. The CDR3 consists of 17 residues. J gave up 10 bases and V 1 base, and 7 bases lay outside the gene matches. The CDR3 loop reads CASSLGDPGLAGGEQFF. CDR3 nucleotides: TGTGCCAGCAGCTTAGGGGATCCGGGACTAGCGGGGGGGGAGCAGTTCTTC.

This clone was counted a single time. The chain carries TRBV5-1 and TRBJ2-2, with D perhaps given as TRBD1 or TRBD2 (5 bases each). The CDR3 covers 15 residues. The V end was cut by 5 bases, the J end by 0 bases, with 11 bases between. In germline, CDR1 is SGHRS, CDR2 YFSETQ. CDR3 region: CASSPGAANTGELFF. DNA of the CDR3: TGCGCCAGCAGTCCCGGGGCCGCGAACACCGGGGAGCTGTTTTTT.

The V call is TRBV30, the J call TRBJ2-7; D is uncertain. Germline V CDR1 and CDR2: GTSNPN, SVGIG (reference sequence). The CDR3 is 12 amino acids. Trimming removed 0 bases from V and 1 base from J, with 4 bases in between. CDR3 bases: TGTGCCTGGAGTGTAAGGTCCTACGAGCAGTACTTC. Protein: CAWSVRSYEQYF.

The V call is TRBV11-2, the J call TRBJ2-5; D is possibly TRBD1 (5 bases). The germline gives CDR1 SGHAT, CDR2 FQNNGV. The CDR3 loop spans 13 amino acids. Trimming shortened V by 7 bases and J by 4 bases, and 13 bases separated the two germline ends. The CDR3 here is CASTYRPGETQYF. Here the CDR3 DNA reads TGTGCCAGCACCTACAGGCCGGGAGAGACCCAGTACTTC.

The chain is built from TRBV2 and TRBJ2-2; 9 bases are shared with TRBD2. The J segment lost 7 bases and the V segment lost 8 bases, leaving 5 bases of the junction unmatched. This CDR3 has 13 amino acids. Germline-derived CDR1 and CDR2 are SNHLY and FYNNEI. As DNA, the CDR3 is TGTGCCAGCGGTAGCGGGGGTTTCGGGGAGCTGTTTTTT. Amino acid sequence: CASGSGGFGELFF.

This clone was seen a handful of times. The chain carries TRBV7-9 and TRBJ2-1; D is possibly TRBD2 (5 bases). CDR3 length: 13 amino acids. Trimming cost V 5 bases and J 2 bases, with 7 bases left between them. Looked up from germline, CDR1 is SEHNR and CDR2 is FQNEAQ (reference sequence). This CDR3 is CASSTGTYNEQFF. The CDR3 bases are TGTGCCAGCAGCACCGGGACCTACAATGAGCAGTTCTTC.

This clone was observed a handful of times. The J gene is TRBJ2-2, the V gene TRBV29-1, with 12 bases matching TRBD2. The J segment lost 1 base and the V segment lost 7 bases, leaving 7 bases of the junction unmatched. The CDR3 contains 16 residues. CDR1 and CDR2 (germline): SQVTM, ANQGSEA. The CDR3 sequence: CSAQLAGGMNTGELFF. The DNA of the CDR3 is TGCAGCGCCCAACTAGCGGGGGGAATGAACACCGGGGAGCTGTTTTTT.

CDR3 protein: CASTRGGAFTDTQYF. The CDR3, as DNA: TGTGCCAGCACCCGTGGGGGTGCTTTCACAGATACGCAGTATTTT. V gene TRBV9 combines with J gene TRBJ2-3; either TRBD1 or TRBD2 may supply D (5 bases each). V shed 6 bases and J shed 2 bases, with 16 bases lying between them. CDR1 SGDLS and CDR2 YYNGEE come from the germline V gene. The CDR3 spans 15 residues. The entire variable domain, with the rest obtained from reference TRBV9 and TRBJ2-3, is as follows: DSGVTQTPKHLITATGQRVTLRCSPRSGDLSVYWYQQSLDQGLQFLIQYYNGEERAKGNILERFSAQQFPDLHSELNLSSLELGDSALYFCASTRGGAFTDTQYFGPGTRLTVL.

The V and J genes are TRBV27 and TRBJ1-1; D is uncertain. The CDR3 is made up of 13 amino acids. V was trimmed by 8 bases and J by 0 bases, leaving 10 bases between them. Germline V gives CDR1 MNHEY, CDR2 SMNVEV (reference sequence). CDR3 bases: TGTGCCAGCTTTGAGACCCTGAACACTGAAGCTTTCTTT. The encoded protein is CASFETLNTEAFF.